Included here is one T cell receptor (beta chain) sequence, with context. Antigen: not known. Assay used: immunoSEQ multiplex PCR; TCRdb lists only in-frame clones, some missing. The sample contains about 45,000 clones, around 84% of which appear only once. CD3+CD4+ and CD3+CD8+ cells were FACS-sorted from thawed unstimulated PBMCs. The ends were cut back, 7 bases at V and 1 base at J, with 14 bases in the middle. There are 15 residues in the CDR3. Germline CDR1 and CDR2: LNHDA and SQIVND (reference sequence). This sample is drawn from a study of T cell clones after liver transplantation. Study details: TCRbeta sequencing after a pre-transplant mixed lymphocyte reaction identified graft-donor-reactive clones, later tracked in post-transplant blood. Timepoints were pre-transplant, pre-withdrawal, and after withdrawal was completed or failed.

Findings of the study overall: Post-transplant time points were not standardized, so conclusions are preliminary.

This receptor was identified in a human patient who received a liver transplant. Some T cells may be transferred from the graft donor. The source was CD4+ T cells from blood, collected 24 months after liver transplant. The genes are TRBV19 and TRBJ1-5; possible D gene TRBD1, 5 bases. This CDR3 reads CASKIGRVSNQPQHF. CDR3 bases: TGTGCCAGTAAAATTGGCAGGGTCAGCAATCAGCCCCAGCATTTT.